The 32 T cell receptor beta chains given below trace back to one sample, sequenced in a study of CD8 T cells in ankylosing spondylitis. TCRdb analysed the 5' RACE reads with MiXCR anew, one entry per CDR3 protein. Found here are around 90,000 distinct CDR3 sequences, 27% of them singletons; the top ten hold nearly 60%. Sequenced sample: blood, either unsorted or a sorted T cell fraction (not recorded which). These receptors were taken from a male donor with ankylosing spondylitis or in good health (not recorded which).

Only a few counts were recorded for this clonotype. The chain carries TRBV5-1 and TRBJ1-1, with a possible D match to TRBD1 (6 bases). In germline, CDR1 is SGHRS, CDR2 YFSETQ. V was shortened by 1 base and J by 4 bases, with 8 bases between the two germline ends. CDR3 length: 13 residues. The CDR3 sequence: CASSLTGSTEAFF. The CDR3 nucleotides are TGCGCCAGCAGCTTGACAGGGAGCACTGAAGCTTTCTTT.

The V call is TRBV7-6, the J call TRBJ2-7; the D call may be TRBD1 or TRBD2 (5 bases each). V was clipped by 2 bases and J by 4 bases, with 18 bases between them. The CDR3 is made up of 16 amino acids. Per the germline V gene, CDR1 is SGHVS and CDR2 is FNYEAQ. DNA for the CDR3: TGTGCCAGCAGCTTAAGAGGGGATGGACCCGGGTACGAGCAGTACTTC. Translating gives CASSLRGDGPGYEQYF.

The chain employs TRBV10-3 and TRBJ2-5; D remains ambiguous. V lost 2 bases, J lost 0 bases, and 10 bases lay in between. The germline gives CDR1 ENHRY, CDR2 SYGVKD. The length of the CDR3 is 15 residues. CDR3 DNA: TGTGCCATCAGTGAGCCGGCTATGTACCAAGAGACCCAGTACTTC. Translated: CAISEPAMYQETQYF.

This clonotype was counted only a few times. The chain combines TRBV7-2 with TRBJ2-1, with TRBD2 matching over 13 bases. The germline V gene encodes CDR1 SGHTA and CDR2 FQGNSA. The length of the CDR3 is 17 residues. Germline trimming cut 5 bases from V and 5 bases from J; bases unmatched to any gene: 9. This CDR3 is CASSLWTSGSIDNEQFF. As DNA, the CDR3 is TGTGCCAGCAGCCTTTGGACTAGCGGGAGTATCGACAATGAGCAGTTCTTC.

The chain recombines TRBV20-1 with TRBJ2-3, with TRBD2 identical over 12 bases. Per the germline V gene, CDR1 is DFQATT and CDR2 is SNEGSKA (reference sequence). J was trimmed by 3 bases and V by 1 base; bases with no gene match: 8. The CDR3 loop spans 17 amino acids. CDR3 residues: CSARGLAGDRGTDTQYF. The CDR3 bases are TGCAGTGCTAGAGGACTAGCGGGAGACAGAGGTACAGATACGCAGTATTTT.

The gene calls are TRBV11-2 and TRBJ2-2, with a possible D match to TRBD1 (5 bases). This CDR3 region has 13 residues. Germline assignment: CDR1 SGHAT and CDR2 FQNNGV. V gave up 5 bases and J gave up 4 bases, with 8 bases separating them. For the CDR3, the DNA is TGTGCCAGCAGCCGACAGTTCACCGGGGAGCTGTTTTTT. As protein: CASSRQFTGELFF. Variable domain in full (rest from reference TRBV11-2 and TRBJ2-2): EAGVAQSPRYKIIEKRQSVAFWCNPISGHATLYWYQQILGQGPKLLIQFQNNGVVDDSQLPKDRFSAERLKGVDSTLKIQPAKLEDSAVYLCASSRQFTGELFFGEGSRLTVL.

DNA of the CDR3: TGTGCCAGCAGCCAAGAACCCAGGGTTGCCTCTGGCTACACCTTC. The encoded protein is CASSQEPRVASGYTF. The J gene is TRBJ1-2, the V gene TRBV7-9; perhaps TRBD1 as D (5 bases). The CDR3 is made up of 15 amino acids. V was shortened by 5 bases and J by 7 bases, with 20 bases between the two germline ends. Germline-derived CDR1 and CDR2 are SEHNR and FQNEAQ (reference sequence).

This clonotype was counted many times. This sequence joins TRBV7-6 and TRBJ2-3; 10 bases match TRBD1. CDR1 SGHVS and CDR2 FNYEAQ come from the germline V gene. V shed 4 bases and J 0 bases; nucleotides not matched to a gene: 4. CDR3 length: 16 amino acids. CDR3 in DNA: TGTGCCAGCAGCTCGGGGACAGGGGCTAGCACAGATACGCAGTATTTT. This sequence encodes CASSSGTGASTDTQYF.

The chain has TRBV20-1 and TRBJ2-4; D may be TRBD2 (5 bases). The CDR3 runs 14 residues. Trimming stripped 1 base from V and 2 bases from J, with 9 bases between. Germline values: CDR1 DFQATT, CDR2 SNEGSKA (reference sequence). This chain's CDR3 is CSARVPGTKNIQYF. DNA of the CDR3: TGCAGTGCTAGAGTGCCGGGAACCAAAAACATTCAGTACTTC.

With respect to this clonotype: Sequence at one end of the junction differs from germline and may be a read error. The gene calls are TRBV20-1 and TRBJ2-1, with D possibly TRBD2 on 6 matching bases. Germline V CDR1 and CDR2: DFQATT, SNEGSKA (reference sequence). This CDR3 has 16 residues. The CDR3 DNA reads as TGCAGTGCGAGAGCGGTCGGTGGAGGAGGGCTTGGTGAGCAGTTCTTC. Translation: CSARAVGGGGLGEQFF.

The V gene is TRBV5-1, the J gene TRBJ1-1; no reliable D call. This CDR3 comprises 13 residues. Germline values: CDR1 SGHRS, CDR2 YFSETQ. Trimming left V 4 bases short and J 8 bases short, with 15 bases between. The CDR3 reads CASSVERLGEAFF. CDR3 nucleotides: TGCGCCAGCAGCGTGGAGCGACTGGGGGAAGCTTTCTTT.

This clonotype was detected only a few times. V and J are TRBV7-3 and TRBJ2-3; D perhaps matches TRBD2 (6 bases). Germline values: CDR1 SGHTA, CDR2 FQGTGA. This CDR3 has 15 amino acids. Trimming took 1 base from V and 2 from J, leaving 10 bases between them. As DNA, the CDR3 is TGTGCCAGCAGCTTAATGGGCGGGAACACAGATACGCAGTATTTT. It is translated as CASSLMGGNTDTQYF.

The CDR3 region has the DNA TGTGCCAGCAGTTACGGGGGTCCGGGTCAGCCCCAGCATTTT. Translating it yields CASSYGGPGQPQHF. This chain joins TRBV6-5 and TRBJ1-5; tentative D call: TRBD1 (5 bases). The CDR3 is 14 residues long. V was clipped by 2 bases and J by 6 bases, with 11 bases between them. CDR1 is MNHEY, CDR2 SVGAGI, per germline.

This clonotype showed up just a few times. This chain connects TRBV21-1 to TRBJ1-5; the D call in the table, TRBD1, was not verified against the DNA. TRBV21-1 represents a pseudogene. The CDR3 length is 19 residues. This CDR3 is CASSKARKQGVNSNQPQHF. The CDR3 DNA reads TGTGCCAGCAGCAAAGCGCGGAAACAGGGGGTTAATAGCAATCAGCCCCAGCATTTT.

This chain links TRBV5-5 with TRBJ2-1, with D maybe TRBD1 (6 bases). Trimming stripped 0 bases from V and 10 bases from J, with 14 bases between. CDR1 SGHKS and CDR2 YYEKEE come from the germline V gene (reference sequence). This CDR3 is built from 14 residues. The CDR3 sequence is CASSLVYRAVEQFF. In DNA, the CDR3 is TGTGCCAGCAGCTTGGTATACAGGGCTGTCGAGCAGTTCTTC.

This clonotype was recorded at least ten times. J is TRBJ2-3 and V is TRBV29-1; tentatively, D is TRBD1 or TRBD2 (5 bases each). With 0 bases removed from V and 5 bases from J, the gap between germline ends came to 9 bases. The CDR3 covers 13 residues. Germline V gives CDR1 SQVTM, CDR2 ANQGSEA. The CDR3 nucleotides read TGCAGCGTTGAAGATCTGGGGGTAGATACGCAGTATTTT. Translating it yields CSVEDLGVDTQYF.

The chain joins TRBV5-6 to TRBJ1-1, with a possible D match to TRBD1 (6 bases). Trimming left V 3 bases short and J 7 bases short, with 13 bases between. There are 13 residues in the CDR3. Germline loops: CDR1 SGHDT, CDR2 YYEEEE. The CDR3 sequence is CASSYPDSREAFF. CDR3 nucleotide sequence: TGTGCCAGCAGCTACCCGGACAGCCGTGAAGCTTTCTTT.

V and J are TRBV5-1 and TRBJ2-2; D may correspond to TRBD1 or TRBD2 (5 bases each). CDR3 length equals 15 residues. CDR1 is SGHRS, CDR2 YFSETQ, per germline. The V end lost 6 bases, the J end lost 5 bases, and 17 bases lay between the germline ends. CDR3 in amino acids: CASTLGTPETGELFF. CDR3 sequence (DNA): TGCGCCAGCACCTTAGGGACCCCCGAAACCGGGGAGCTGTTTTTT.

This clonotype was seen a few times. V gene TRBV25-1 combines with J gene TRBJ1-6; tentative D call: TRBD1 (6 bases). CDR1 is MGHDK and CDR2 is SYGVNS in the germline V gene. V gave up 8 bases and J gave up 10 bases, with 24 bases separating them. The CDR3 runs 16 residues. The CDR3 DNA reads as TGTGCCAGCCAAGGACAGACGCAAGTACCTAGGTCACCCCTCCACTTT. Protein product: CASQGQTQVPRSPLHF.

The chain uses TRBV20-1 and TRBJ1-3; D gene ambiguous. Germline V lookup: CDR1 DFQATT, CDR2 SNEGSKA (reference sequence). The CDR3 totals 12 residues. V was shortened by 8 bases and J by 2 bases, with 10 bases between the two germline ends. CDR3 amino acids: CSIRTTGNTIYF. In DNA, the CDR3 is TGCAGTATTAGAACGACTGGAAACACCATATATTTT.

Only a few counts were recorded for this clonotype. The chain carries TRBV10-2 and TRBJ2-1; D uncertain. CDR1 and CDR2 (germline): WSHSY, SAAADI. The V gene lost 0 bases and the J gene lost 2 bases, with 5 bases spanning the gap. The CDR3 is 14 residues long. This CDR3 is CASSESSAYNEQFF. DNA of the CDR3: TGCGCCAGCAGTGAGTCGTCGGCCTACAATGAGCAGTTCTTC.

This clonotype was picked up a small number of times. This chain joins TRBV5-5 and TRBJ2-2, with 9 bases aligning to TRBD1. Germline-derived CDR1 and CDR2 are SGHKS and YYEKEE (reference sequence). The CDR3 sequence is 16 residues long. The junction had 13 bases not matched to a gene; V was cut back by 6 bases and J by 7 bases. As DNA, the CDR3 is TGTGCCAGCAAAACATCGGGACAGGGAGCGGTCGGGGAGCTGTTTTTT. Amino acids: CASKTSGQGAVGELFF.

This clonotype was observed a few times. This chain joins TRBV11-1 and TRBJ2-7, with 13 bases fitting TRBD2. The CDR3 sequence is 19 residues long. CDR1 and CDR2 from the germline V gene are SGHAT and FQDESV (reference sequence). V gave up 1 base and J gave up 3 bases; unmatched junction bases: 12. CDR3 in DNA: TGTGCCAGCAGCTTAGTGCAGTATACGGGACTAGCGGGATACTACGAGCAGTACTTC. It encodes CASSLVQYTGLAGYYEQYF.

This clonotype occurred a few times. J is TRBJ2-1 and V is TRBV5-1; D is uncertain. This CDR3 is built from 15 residues. Germline values: CDR1 SGHRS, CDR2 YFSETQ. V was cut by 1 base and J by 7 bases, with 15 bases left in between. CDR3 residues: CASSLRLRAVNEQFF. CDR3 DNA: TGCGCCAGCAGCTTGCGACTGCGTGCCGTGAATGAGCAGTTCTTC.

This chain connects TRBV7-2 to TRBJ1-3; D unclear. CDR3 length: 15 amino acids. CDR1 is SGHTA, CDR2 FQGNSA, per germline. Trimming shortened V by 3 bases and J by 0 bases, and 9 bases separated the two germline ends. CDR3 in DNA: TGTGCCAGCAGCTTTTCTTTCCTCTCTGGAAACACCATATATTTT. Translated, it gives CASSFSFLSGNTIYF.

This clonotype was observed a handful of times. DNA for the CDR3: TGCAGTGCGCCTCTAGCGGGGGCCAACACCGGGGAGCTGTTTTTT. Protein: CSAPLAGANTGELFF. The genes are TRBV20-1 and TRBJ2-2; TRBD2 agrees at 10 bases. CDR1 and CDR2 from the germline V gene are DFQATT and SNEGSKA (reference sequence). The CDR3 spans 15 residues. The J segment lost 2 bases and the V segment lost 6 bases, leaving 6 bases of the junction unmatched.

This clonotype appeared many times. The chain combines TRBV6-4 with TRBJ2-7, with TRBD2 matching over 11 bases. Germline lookup yields CDR1 MRHNA and CDR2 SNTAGT. This CDR3 has 14 residues. With 3 bases clipped from V and 6 bases from J, the junction kept 4 bases outside the gene matches. CDR3 bases: TGTGCCAGCAGTGAACTAGCGGGAGCCGGCGAGCAGTACTTC. This translates into CASSELAGAGEQYF.

This clonotype was picked up a small number of times. This chain joins TRBV20-1 and TRBJ2-5; D is unresolved. V dropped 5 bases and J dropped 1 base, with 5 bases sitting between them. CDR3 length equals 11 residues. CDR1 is DFQATT and CDR2 is SNEGSKA in the germline V gene (reference sequence). Written as DNA, the CDR3 is TGCAGTGCTCAGAGCCAAGAGACCCAGTACTTC. Amino acids: CSAQSQETQYF.

This clonotype was counted between two and nine times. This chain joins TRBV20-1 and TRBJ1-2; D is perhaps TRBD1 (5 bases). This CDR3 is 14 amino acids long. Germline V lookup: CDR1 DFQATT, CDR2 SNEGSKA (reference sequence). In nucleotides, the CDR3 is TGCAGCTTACCGCTATCCGGGACTTCTTCGGCAGGGACCTTC. Its protein product is CSLPLSGTSSAGTF.

Here the CDR3 reads CASSFTGGAGSPLHF. The CDR3 DNA follows: TGTGCCAGCAGCTTCACAGGGGGCGCAGGTTCACCCCTCCACTTT. This sequence joins TRBV5-5 and TRBJ1-6; 9 nucleotides align to TRBD1. The CDR3 runs 15 residues. The V gene's germline CDR1 is SGHKS and CDR2 YYEKEE (reference sequence). V gave up 2 bases and J gave up 9 bases; unmatched junction bases: 6.

There are a few counts of this clonotype. The chain links TRBV12-3 or TRBV12-4 to TRBJ1-1; maybe TRBD1 (5 bases). V was shortened by 3 bases and J by 0 bases, with 11 bases between the two germline ends. This CDR3 spans 15 amino acids. For the CDR3, the DNA is TGTGCCAGCAGTTTCTTACGACAGTTGAACACTGAAGCTTTCTTT. Its protein product is CASSFLRQLNTEAFF.

This clonotype was recorded at least ten times. The J gene is TRBJ2-3, the V gene TRBV7-2; D may be TRBD2 (5 bases). The germline V and J ends were trimmed by 3 bases and 3 bases, with 13 bases remaining between them. Looked up from germline, CDR1 is SGHTA and CDR2 is FQGNSA. The CDR3 has 15 amino acids. The CDR3 reads CASSFELGGTDTQYF. The CDR3 DNA reads TGTGCCAGCAGCTTTGAACTGGGCGGGACAGATACGCAGTATTTT.